This passage covers 12 T cell receptor beta chains from one sample sequenced in a study of blood T cells in healthy people across ages. Combining a sample-barcoded 5' primer with a J-beta primer mix, a second PCR ran for roughly 7 to 12 cycles. TCRdb passed the 5' RACE reads through MiXCR, listing each CDR3 protein once. The table lists around 970,000 distinct CDR3 sequences, roughly half of them singletons. Sample: blood. The origin of the receptors is a woman aged 60-70 years in good health.

The sample holds a few counts of this clonotype. The chain employs TRBV4-2 and TRBJ2-4, with 9 bases aligning to TRBD1. Germline V lookup: CDR1 LGHNA, CDR2 YNFKEQ. CDR3 size: 15 residues. V dropped 4 bases and J dropped 8; count of bases not matched to a gene: 9. Here the CDR3 reads CASSLGRTGEYIQYF. The CDR3 DNA sequence: TGTGCCAGCAGCCTAGGAAGGACAGGGGAATACATTCAGTACTTC.

J is TRBJ1-6 and V is TRBV28, with TRBD1 matching over 7 bases. This CDR3 comprises 13 residues. The germline V gene has CDR1 MDHEN and CDR2 SYDVKM. J was trimmed by 16 bases and V by 3 bases; bases with no gene match: 9. The CDR3 nucleotides read TGTGCCAGCAGTTTTGCCGACAGGGAAGGACTCCACTTT. Translation gives CASSFADREGLHF.

The chain is built from TRBV4-1 and TRBJ2-1; TRBD2 agrees at 10 bases. The trim removed 0 bases at V and 5 bases at J, leaving 7 bases unmatched. CDR3 length equals 17 residues. Germline CDR1 and CDR2: MGHRA and YSYEKL. The CDR3 loop is CASSQDEGTSVNNEQFF. CDR3 coding DNA: TGCGCCAGCAGCCAAGATGAGGGGACTAGCGTGAACAATGAGCAGTTCTTC.

This clonotype was observed a few times. One base away lies a much larger clone, so this may be a sequencing read error. This chain connects TRBV28 to TRBJ2-7; D gene uncertain. This CDR3 spans 12 amino acids. Germline V gene sequence: CDR1 MDHEN, CDR2 SYDVKM. The DNA of the CDR3 is TGTACCAGCAGTAGGACCTCCTACGAGCAGTACTTC. Protein product: CTSSRTSYEQYF.

This clonotype was detected a few times. The chain has TRBV5-1 and TRBJ2-7; possible D gene TRBD1, 6 bases. Trimming took 4 bases from V and 2 from J, leaving 16 bases between them. The CDR3 is 15 amino acids. The germline CDR1 and CDR2 sequences are SGHRS and YFSETQ. In nucleotides, the CDR3 is TGCGCCAGCAGCCAACGGCTAGGGGGAGCCTACGAGCAGTACTTC. Protein: CASSQRLGGAYEQYF.

The chain carries TRBV29-1 and TRBJ2-7, with 8 positions matching TRBD2. Germline V CDR1 and CDR2: SQVTM, ANQGSEA. The V segment lost 4 bases and the J segment 4 bases; nucleotides outside the gene matches: 12. This CDR3 comprises 15 residues. The CDR3 spells CSVGGREAQSYEQYF. The CDR3 DNA reads as TGCAGCGTTGGGGGGCGGGAGGCACAAAGTTACGAGCAGTACTTC.

The table lists this clonotype with a few counts. The CDR3 sequence: CSARPGLGTDTQYF. The CDR3 nucleotides are TGCAGTGCACGACCGGGACTAGGCACAGATACGCAGTATTTT. The chain joins TRBV20-1 to TRBJ2-3; 8 bases are shared with TRBD2. Germline-derived CDR1 and CDR2 are DFQATT and SNEGSKA (reference sequence). The V gene end was trimmed by 6 bases and the J gene end by 1 base; junction bases not matched to a gene: 6. The CDR3 is 14 amino acids.

This chain uses TRBV7-2 with TRBJ1-1; D perhaps matches TRBD1 (5 bases). This CDR3 comprises 13 residues. Germline V gene data show CDR1 as SGHTA and CDR2 as FQGNSA. With 7 bases removed from V and 3 bases from J, the gap between germline ends came to 12 bases. DNA for the CDR3: TGTGCCAGCAACTCCAGGGTTTACACTGAAGCTTTCTTT. It codes for CASNSRVYTEAFF. Together with reference TRBV7-2 and TRBJ1-1, the CDR3 gives the full variable domain: GAGVSQSPSNKVTEKGKDVELRCDPISGHTALYWYRQSLGQGLEFLIYFQGNSAPDKSGLPSDRFSAERTGGSVSTLTIQRTQQEDSAVYLCASNSRVYTEAFFGQGTRLTVV.

There are a few counts of this clonotype. CDR3 bases: TGTGCCAGCAGCCTCGGGACTAGCGGGAGTATAGCCAAAAACATTCAGTACTTC. Translated, it gives CASSLGTSGSIAKNIQYF. The V and J genes are TRBV3-1 and TRBJ2-4, with 14 positions matching TRBD2. Trimming took 4 bases from V and 0 from J; bases not matched to a gene: 5. Germline V CDR1 and CDR2: LGHDT, YNNKEL (reference sequence). The CDR3 spans 18 residues.

The chain has TRBV4-3 and TRBJ2-3, with TRBD1 identical over 11 bases. The CDR3 has 16 residues. The germline V gene encodes CDR1 LGHNA and CDR2 YSLEER. Germline trimming cut 1 base from V and 4 bases from J; bases unmatched to any gene: 4. In DNA form, the CDR3 reads TGCGCCAGCAGCCAAGTGGGACAGGGGGTAGCAGATACGCAGTATTTT. It encodes CASSQVGQGVADTQYF.

The chain joins TRBV6-4 to TRBJ1-5; no firm D call. The CDR3 is made up of 12 amino acids. Trimming took off 4 bases at V and 5 bases at J, with 6 bases between the two ends. Germline CDR1 reads MRHNA; CDR2 reads SNTAGT. For the CDR3, the DNA is TGTGCCAGCAGTGGATCTTATCAGCCCCAGCATTTT. It translates to CASSGSYQPQHF.

The gene calls are TRBV20-1 and TRBJ2-3; 9 positions match TRBD2. J gave up 6 bases and V 4 bases, and 5 bases lay outside the gene matches. The CDR3 has 13 residues. Germline assignment: CDR1 DFQATT and CDR2 SNEGSKA (reference sequence). CDR3 residues: CSATRTSADTQYF. CDR3 DNA sequence: TGCAGTGCTACACGGACTAGCGCCGATACGCAGTATTTT.